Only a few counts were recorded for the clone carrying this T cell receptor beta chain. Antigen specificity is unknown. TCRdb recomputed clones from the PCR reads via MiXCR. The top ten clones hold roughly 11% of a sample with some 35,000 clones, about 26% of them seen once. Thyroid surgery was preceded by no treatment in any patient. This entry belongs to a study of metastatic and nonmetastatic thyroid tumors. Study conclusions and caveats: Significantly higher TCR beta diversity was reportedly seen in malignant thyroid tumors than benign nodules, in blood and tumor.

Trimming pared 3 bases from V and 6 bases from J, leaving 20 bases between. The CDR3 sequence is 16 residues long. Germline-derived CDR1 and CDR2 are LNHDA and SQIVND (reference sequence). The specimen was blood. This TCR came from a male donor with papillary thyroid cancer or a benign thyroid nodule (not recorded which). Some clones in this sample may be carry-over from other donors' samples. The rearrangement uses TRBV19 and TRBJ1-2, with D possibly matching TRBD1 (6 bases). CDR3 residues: CASSMSGTGRFNGYTF. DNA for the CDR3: TGTGCCAGTAGTATGTCAGGAACAGGGAGATTTAATGGCTACACCTTC.